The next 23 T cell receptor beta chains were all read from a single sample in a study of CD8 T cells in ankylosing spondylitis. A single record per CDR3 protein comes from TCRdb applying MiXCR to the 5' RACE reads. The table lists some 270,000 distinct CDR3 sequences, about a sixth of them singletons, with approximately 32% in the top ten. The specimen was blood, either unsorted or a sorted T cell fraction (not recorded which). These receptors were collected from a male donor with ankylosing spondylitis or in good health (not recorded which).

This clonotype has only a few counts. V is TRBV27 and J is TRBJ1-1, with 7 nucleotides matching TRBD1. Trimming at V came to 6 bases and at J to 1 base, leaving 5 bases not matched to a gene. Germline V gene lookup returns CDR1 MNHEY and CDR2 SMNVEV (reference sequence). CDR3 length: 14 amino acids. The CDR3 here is CASSLDRANTEAFF. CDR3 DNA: TGTGCCAGCAGCCTAGACAGGGCGAACACTGAAGCTTTCTTT.

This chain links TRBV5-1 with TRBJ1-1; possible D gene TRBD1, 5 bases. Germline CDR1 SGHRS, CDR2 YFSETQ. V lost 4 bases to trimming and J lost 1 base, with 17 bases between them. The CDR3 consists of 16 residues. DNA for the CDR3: TGCGCCAGCAGCCCTTCGTCGGGGGTGGCGAACACTGAAGCTTTCTTT. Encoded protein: CASSPSSGVANTEAFF.

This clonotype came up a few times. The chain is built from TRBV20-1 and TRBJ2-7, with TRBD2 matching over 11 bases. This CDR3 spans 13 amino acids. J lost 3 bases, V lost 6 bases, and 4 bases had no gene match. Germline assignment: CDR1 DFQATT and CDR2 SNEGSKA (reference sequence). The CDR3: CSATSGSFYEQYF. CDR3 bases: TGCAGTGCCACTAGCGGGAGCTTCTACGAGCAGTACTTC.

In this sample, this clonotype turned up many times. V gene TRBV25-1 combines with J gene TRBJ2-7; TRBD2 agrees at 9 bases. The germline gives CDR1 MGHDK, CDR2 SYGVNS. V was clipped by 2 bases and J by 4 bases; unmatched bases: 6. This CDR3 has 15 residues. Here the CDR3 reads CASSEGLATRYEQYF. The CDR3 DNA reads TGTGCCAGCAGTGAAGGACTAGCGACTAGATACGAGCAGTACTTC.

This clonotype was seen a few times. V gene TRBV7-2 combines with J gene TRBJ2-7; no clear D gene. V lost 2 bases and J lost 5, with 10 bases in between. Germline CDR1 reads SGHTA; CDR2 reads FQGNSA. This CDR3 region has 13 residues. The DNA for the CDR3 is TGTGCCAGCAGCTTATTGGCTCACCACGAGCAGTACTTC. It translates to CASSLLAHHEQYF.

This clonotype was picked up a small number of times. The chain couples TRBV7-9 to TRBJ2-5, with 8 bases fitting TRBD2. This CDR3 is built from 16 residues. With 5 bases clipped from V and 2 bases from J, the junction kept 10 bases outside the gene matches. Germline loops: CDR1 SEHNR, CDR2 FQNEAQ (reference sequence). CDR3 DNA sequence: TGTGCCAGCAGCGACTTCGCGGGAGGCCCGCAAGAGACCCAGTACTTC. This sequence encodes CASSDFAGGPQETQYF.

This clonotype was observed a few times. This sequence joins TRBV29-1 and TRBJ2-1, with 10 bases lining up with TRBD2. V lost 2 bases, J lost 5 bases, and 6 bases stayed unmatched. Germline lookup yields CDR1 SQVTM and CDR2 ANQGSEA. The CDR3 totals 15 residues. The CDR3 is CSVEFGLAGDNEQFF. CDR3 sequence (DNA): TGCAGCGTTGAATTCGGCCTAGCGGGGGACAATGAGCAGTTCTTC.

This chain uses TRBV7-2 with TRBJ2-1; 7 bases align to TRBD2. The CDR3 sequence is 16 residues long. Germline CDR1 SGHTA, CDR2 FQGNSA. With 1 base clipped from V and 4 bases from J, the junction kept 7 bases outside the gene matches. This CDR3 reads CASSLVAGEAYNEQFF. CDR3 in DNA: TGTGCCAGCAGCTTAGTGGCGGGAGAGGCGTACAATGAGCAGTTCTTC.

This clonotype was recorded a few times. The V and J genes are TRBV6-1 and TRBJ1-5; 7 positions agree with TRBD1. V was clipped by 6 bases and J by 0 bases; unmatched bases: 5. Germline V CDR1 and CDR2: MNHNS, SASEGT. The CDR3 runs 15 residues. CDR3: CASSLGQYSNQPQHF. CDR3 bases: TGTGCCAGCAGCCTGGGACAGTATAGCAATCAGCCCCAGCATTTT.

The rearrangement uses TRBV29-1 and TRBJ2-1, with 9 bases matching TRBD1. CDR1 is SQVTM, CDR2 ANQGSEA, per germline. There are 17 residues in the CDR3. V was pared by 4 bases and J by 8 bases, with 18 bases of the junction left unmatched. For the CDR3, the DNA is TGCAGCGTTGTGTACACGGTACAGGGGGCGTTAGTCTATGAGCAGTTCTTC. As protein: CSVVYTVQGALVYEQFF.

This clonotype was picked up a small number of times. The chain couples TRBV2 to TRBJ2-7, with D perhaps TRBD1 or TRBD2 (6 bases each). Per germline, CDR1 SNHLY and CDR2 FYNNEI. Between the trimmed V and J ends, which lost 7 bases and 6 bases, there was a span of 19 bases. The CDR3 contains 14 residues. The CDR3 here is CASTRGQGDLEQYF. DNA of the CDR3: TGTGCCAGCACTCGGGGGCAGGGCGATCTCGAGCAGTACTTC.

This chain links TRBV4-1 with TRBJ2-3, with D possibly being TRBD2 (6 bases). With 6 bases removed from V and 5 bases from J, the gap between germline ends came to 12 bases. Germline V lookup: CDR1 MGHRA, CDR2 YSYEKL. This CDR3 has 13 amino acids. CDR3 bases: TGCGCCAGCAGGAACGGACTACTAGATACGCAGTATTTT. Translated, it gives CASRNGLLDTQYF.

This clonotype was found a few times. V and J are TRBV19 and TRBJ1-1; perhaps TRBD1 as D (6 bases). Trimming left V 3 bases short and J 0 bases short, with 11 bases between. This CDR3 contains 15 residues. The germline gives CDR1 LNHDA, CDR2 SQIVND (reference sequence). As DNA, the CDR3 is TGTGCCAGTAGTATTTTAGGGGGAATGAACACTGAAGCTTTCTTT. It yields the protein CASSILGGMNTEAFF.

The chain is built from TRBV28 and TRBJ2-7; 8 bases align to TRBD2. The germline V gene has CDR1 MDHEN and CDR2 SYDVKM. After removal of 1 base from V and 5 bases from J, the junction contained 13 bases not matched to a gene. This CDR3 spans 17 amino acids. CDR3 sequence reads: CASSLSRSGRGMNEQYF. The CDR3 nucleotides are TGTGCCAGCAGTTTATCCCGGAGCGGGAGAGGTATGAACGAGCAGTACTTC.

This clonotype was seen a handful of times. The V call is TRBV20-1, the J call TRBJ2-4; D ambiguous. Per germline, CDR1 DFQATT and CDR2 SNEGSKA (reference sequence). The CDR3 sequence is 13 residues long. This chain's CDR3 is CSADRGPENIQYF. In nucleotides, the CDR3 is TGCAGCGCGGATAGAGGACCGGAAAACATTCAGTACTTC.

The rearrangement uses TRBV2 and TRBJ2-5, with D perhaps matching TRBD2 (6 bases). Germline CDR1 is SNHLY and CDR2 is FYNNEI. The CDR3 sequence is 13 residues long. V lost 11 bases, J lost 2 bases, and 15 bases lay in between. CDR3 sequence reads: CAGIGEEQETQYF. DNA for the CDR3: TGTGCCGGAATTGGGGAGGAGCAAGAGACCCAGTACTTC.

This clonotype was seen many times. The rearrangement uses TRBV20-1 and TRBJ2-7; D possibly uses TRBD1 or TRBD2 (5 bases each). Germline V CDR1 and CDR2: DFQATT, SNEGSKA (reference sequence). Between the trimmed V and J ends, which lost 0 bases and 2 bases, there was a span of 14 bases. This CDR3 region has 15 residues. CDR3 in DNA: TGCAGTGCTAGAGACCTCCGGGGCTCTGCCTACGAGCAGTACTTC. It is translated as CSARDLRGSAYEQYF.

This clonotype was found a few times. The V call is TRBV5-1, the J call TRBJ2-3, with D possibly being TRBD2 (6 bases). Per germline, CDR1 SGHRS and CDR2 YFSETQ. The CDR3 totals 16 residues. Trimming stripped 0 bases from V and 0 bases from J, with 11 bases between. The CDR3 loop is CASSLEIAASTDTQYF. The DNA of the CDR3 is TGCGCCAGCAGCTTGGAAATAGCGGCTAGCACAGATACGCAGTATTTT.

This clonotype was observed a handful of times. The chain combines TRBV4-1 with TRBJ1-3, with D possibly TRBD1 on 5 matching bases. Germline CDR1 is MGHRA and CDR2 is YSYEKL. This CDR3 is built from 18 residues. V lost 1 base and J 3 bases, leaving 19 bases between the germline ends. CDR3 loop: CASSQVGTLTIDGNTIYF. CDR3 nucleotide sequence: TGCGCCAGCAGCCAAGTTGGGACCCTTACAATCGATGGAAACACCATATATTTT.

Here the CDR3 reads CASRDLVGSSYNEQFF. The CDR3 DNA follows: TGTGCCAGCAGGGACTTGGTCGGGAGCTCCTACAATGAGCAGTTCTTC. The chain employs TRBV2 and TRBJ2-1; maybe TRBD2 (6 bases). CDR3 length: 16 residues. V lost 6 bases to trimming and J lost 0 bases, with 15 bases between them. The V gene's germline CDR1 is SNHLY and CDR2 FYNNEI. Full variable domain (rest looked up from reference TRBV2 and TRBJ2-1): EPEVTQTPSHQVTQMGQEVILRCVPISNHLYFYWYRQILGQKVEFLVSFYNNEISEKSEIFDDQFSVERPDGSNFTLKIRSTKLEDSAMYFCASRDLVGSSYNEQFFGPGTRLTVL.

The CDR3 loop reads CASSSISTGVTEAFF. For the CDR3, the DNA is TGCGCCAGCAGTTCCATCTCGACGGGGGTCACTGAAGCTTTCTTT. J is TRBJ1-1 and V is TRBV5-1, with TRBD1 as a possible D gene (5 bases). V gave up 5 bases and J gave up 4 bases, with 18 bases separating them. Looked up from germline, CDR1 is SGHRS and CDR2 is YFSETQ. This CDR3 is built from 15 residues.

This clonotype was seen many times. CDR3 sequence: CASSLWGTETQYF. Written as DNA, the CDR3 is TGTGCCAGCAGCCTTTGGGGGACCGAGACCCAGTACTTC. The chain joins TRBV6-2 or TRBV6-3 to TRBJ2-5; D is perhaps TRBD1 or TRBD2 (5 bases each). The CDR3 spans 13 residues. Trimming shortened V by 6 bases and J by 5 bases, and 13 bases separated the two germline ends. CDR1 MNHEY and CDR2 SVGEGT come from the germline V gene.

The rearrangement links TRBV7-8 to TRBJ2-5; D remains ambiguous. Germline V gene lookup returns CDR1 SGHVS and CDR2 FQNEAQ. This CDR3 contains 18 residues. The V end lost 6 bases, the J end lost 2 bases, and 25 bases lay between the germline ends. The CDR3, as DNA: TGTGCCAGCAGGGCTTTACCCCTCCTCACTGACAATCAAGAGACCCAGTACTTC. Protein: CASRALPLLTDNQETQYF.